The entry below describes one TCR beta chain. Profiled with immunoSEQ multiplex PCR; TCRdb holds only in-frame clones, not every one. The repertoire holds about 98,000 clones, with 88% as singletons. This entry comes from a study of T cell responses to AZD1222 COVID-19 vaccine. This clonotype was sampled from an adult in good health. The starting material was peripheral blood, obtained on day 0 of AZD1222 vaccination.

DNA of the CDR3: TGTGCCAGCAGCGTAGCTGCTAGCGGGACGCCTTTAGATACGCAGTATTTT. Translation gives CASSVAASGTPLDTQYF. The rearrangement joins TRBV9 to TRBJ2-3; 9 nucleotides align to TRBD2. CDR1 and CDR2 from the germline V gene are SGDLS and YYNGEE. V gave up 0 bases and J gave up 5 bases; unmatched junction bases: 10. The CDR3 runs to 17 residues.